Below, 5 T cell receptor beta chains from the same sample are listed, as sequenced in a study of blood T cell repertoires in COVID-19. Repertoires were generated with immunoSEQ multiplex PCR, while TCRdb's copy carries only in-frame clones and drops some. The sample shows around 100,000 clones, about 84% of them seen only once. Sequencing input: peripheral blood. The origin of the receptors is a human donor in a cohort sampled during active COVID-19.

The chain recombines TRBV4-1 with TRBJ1-4; maybe TRBD1 (5 bases). The CDR3 covers 16 residues. Germline CDR1 reads MGHRA; CDR2 reads YSYEKL. Trimming cost V 1 base and J 8 bases, with 17 bases left between them. The CDR3 nucleotides are TGCGCCAGCAGCCAAGTTAATATAGGGGCGATAGAAAAACTGTTTTTT. Its translation is CASSQVNIGAIEKLFF.

This clone was counted a single time. The genes are TRBV7-8 and TRBJ2-7; 12 positions match TRBD2. V lost 3 bases, J lost 7 bases, and 1 base stayed unmatched. The CDR3 covers 13 residues. CDR1 is SGHVS, CDR2 FQNEAQ, per germline. CDR3 region: CASSFGTSGEQYF. In DNA form, the CDR3 reads TGTGCCAGCAGCTTCGGGACTAGCGGGGAGCAGTACTTC.

The V and J genes are TRBV5-1 and TRBJ2-1; 7 positions match TRBD2. The V segment lost 2 bases and the J segment 4 bases; nucleotides outside the gene matches: 12. The CDR3 covers 17 residues. Per germline, CDR1 SGHRS and CDR2 YFSETQ. CDR3 sequence: CASSFTGSSGDYNEQFF. In DNA, the CDR3 is TGCGCCAGCAGCTTTACCGGCTCTAGCGGTGATTACAATGAGCAGTTCTTC.

The V gene is TRBV5-6, the J gene TRBJ1-5; 7 nucleotides agree with TRBD1. CDR3 length: 16 residues. The V and J ends lost 3 bases and 2 bases, in that order; junction bases with no gene match: 8. The V gene's germline CDR1 is SGHDT and CDR2 YYEEEE. CDR3 loop: CASSSKQGKGNQPQHF. The DNA of the CDR3 is TGTGCCAGCAGCTCGAAACAGGGGAAGGGCAATCAGCCCCAGCATTTT.

The V call is TRBV6-2 or TRBV6-3, the J call TRBJ1-3; 8 nucleotides match TRBD1. CDR3 size: 17 residues. Germline CDR1 reads MNHEY; CDR2 reads SVGEGT. V shed 9 bases and J 0 bases; nucleotides not matched to a gene: 13. In DNA form, the CDR3 reads TGTGCCAGTAGTACCGGGACAGGATTTTTCTCTGGAAACACCATATATTTT. Its translation: CASSTGTGFFSGNTIYF.